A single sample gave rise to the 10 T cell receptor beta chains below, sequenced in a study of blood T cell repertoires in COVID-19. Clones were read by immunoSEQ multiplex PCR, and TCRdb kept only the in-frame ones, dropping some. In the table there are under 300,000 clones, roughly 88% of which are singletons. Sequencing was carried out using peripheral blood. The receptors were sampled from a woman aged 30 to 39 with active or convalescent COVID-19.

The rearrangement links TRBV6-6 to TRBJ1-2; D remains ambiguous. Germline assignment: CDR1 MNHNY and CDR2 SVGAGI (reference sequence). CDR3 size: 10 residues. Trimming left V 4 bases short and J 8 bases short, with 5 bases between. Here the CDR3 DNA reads TGTGCCAGCAGTTTAAAAGGCTACACCTTC. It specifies CASSLKGYTF.

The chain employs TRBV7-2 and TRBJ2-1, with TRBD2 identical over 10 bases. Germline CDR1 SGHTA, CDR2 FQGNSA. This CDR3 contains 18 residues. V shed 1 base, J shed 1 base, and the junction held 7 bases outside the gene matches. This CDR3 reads CASSLVASSGGSYNEQFF. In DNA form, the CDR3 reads TGTGCCAGCAGCTTAGTGGCCTCTAGCGGGGGTTCCTACAATGAGCAGTTCTTC.

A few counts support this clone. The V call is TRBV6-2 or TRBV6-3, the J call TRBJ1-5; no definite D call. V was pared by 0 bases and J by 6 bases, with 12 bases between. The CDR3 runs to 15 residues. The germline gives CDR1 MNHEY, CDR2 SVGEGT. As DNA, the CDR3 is TGTGCCAGCAGTTACTCTCCCGGGGTCACTCAGCCCCAGCATTTT. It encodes CASSYSPGVTQPQHF.

The CDR3 DNA reads TGTGCCAGCAGTGAAGGGTGGAGGGGTGCCTATGGCTACACCTTC. This sequence encodes CASSEGWRGAYGYTF. This chain joins TRBV2 and TRBJ1-2; D perhaps matches TRBD1 (5 bases). Per the germline V gene, CDR1 is SNHLY and CDR2 is FYNNEI. The V end lost 1 base, the J end lost 4 bases, and 13 bases lay between the germline ends. This CDR3 has 15 residues.

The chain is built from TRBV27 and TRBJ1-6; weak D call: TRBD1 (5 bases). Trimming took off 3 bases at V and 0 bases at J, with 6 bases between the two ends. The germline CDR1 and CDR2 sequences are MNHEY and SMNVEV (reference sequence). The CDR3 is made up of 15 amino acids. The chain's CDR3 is CASSFGGSYNSPLHF. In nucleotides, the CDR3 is TGTGCCAGCAGTTTCGGGGGCTCCTATAATTCACCCCTCCACTTT.

The CDR3 DNA sequence: TGTGCCAGCAGTGAAATAGCGGTGGATTTCACAGATACGCAGTATTTT. It translates to CASSEIAVDFTDTQYF. This chain joins TRBV6-1 and TRBJ2-3; D is perhaps TRBD2 (6 bases). The V gene's germline CDR1 is MNHNS and CDR2 SASEGT. This CDR3 is 16 amino acids long. The V gene lost 2 bases and the J gene lost 2 bases, with 14 bases spanning the gap.

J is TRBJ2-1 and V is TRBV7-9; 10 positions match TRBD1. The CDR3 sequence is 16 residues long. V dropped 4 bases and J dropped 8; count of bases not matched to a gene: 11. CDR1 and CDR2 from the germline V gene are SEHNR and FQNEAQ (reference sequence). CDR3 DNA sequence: TGTGCCAGCAGCTATAGTCCGGGACAGGGGAAGGATGAGCAGTTCTTC. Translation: CASSYSPGQGKDEQFF.

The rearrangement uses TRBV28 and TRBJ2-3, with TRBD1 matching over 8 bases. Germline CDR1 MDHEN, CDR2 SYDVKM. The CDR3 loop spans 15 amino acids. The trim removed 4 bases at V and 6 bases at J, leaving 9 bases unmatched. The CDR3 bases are TGTGCCAGCAGTTACCTCCAGGACAGGGAGGATACGCAGTATTTT. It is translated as CASSYLQDREDTQYF.

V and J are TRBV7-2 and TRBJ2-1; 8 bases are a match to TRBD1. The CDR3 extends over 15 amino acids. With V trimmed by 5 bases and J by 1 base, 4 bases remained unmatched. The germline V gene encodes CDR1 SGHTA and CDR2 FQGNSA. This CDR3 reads CASSVDRASYNEQFF. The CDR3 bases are TGTGCCAGCAGCGTGGACAGGGCGTCCTACAATGAGCAGTTCTTC.

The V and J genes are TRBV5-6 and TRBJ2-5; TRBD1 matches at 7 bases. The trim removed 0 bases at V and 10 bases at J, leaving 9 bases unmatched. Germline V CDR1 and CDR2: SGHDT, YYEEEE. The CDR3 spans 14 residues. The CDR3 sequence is CASSLGDSKRSQYF. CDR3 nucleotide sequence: TGTGCCAGCAGCTTGGGGGACAGCAAGAGAAGCCAGTACTTC.